These 25 T cell receptor beta chains originate from one sample sequenced in a study of post-analysis software for immune sequencing data. Points from the study as a whole: In patients, about 5 TRBV segments were more frequent than in controls, with TRBV5-6, TRBV5-1 and TRBV20-1 among them.

Their antigens are not known. Unique molecular identifiers had been added to the TCR beta cDNA libraries. MiXCR, run by TCRdb on the PCR reads, gives a single entry per CDR3 protein. Seen here are roughly 800,000 distinct CDR3 sequences, 25% to 30% observed once, and the top ten hold roughly 0.54%. Sequencing input: blood. These receptors came from a girl under 18 with multiple sclerosis.

The chain has TRBV12-3 or TRBV12-4 and TRBJ2-5; no reliable D call. This CDR3 is 11 amino acids long. Deletions cut 3 bases from V and 10 bases from J, with 9 bases between. The CDR3 protein is CASSFSRSQYF. The CDR3 nucleotides read TGTGCCAGCAGTTTCTCTCGAAGCCAGTACTTC.

The rearrangement links TRBV20-1 to TRBJ2-2, with 7 nucleotides matching TRBD2. Trimming removed 2 bases from V and 4 bases from J; junction bases left unmatched: 7. Germline V CDR1 and CDR2: DFQATT, SNEGSKA (reference sequence). This CDR3 region has 15 residues. CDR3 bases: TGCAGTGCTAGACCAAGCGGGATTCTCACCGGGGAGCTGTTTTTT. Encoded protein: CSARPSGILTGELFF.

This chain uses TRBV2 with TRBJ1-5; 8 bases agree with TRBD1. The CDR3 is 17 residues long. Unmatched junction bases numbered 12, after V lost 8 bases and J lost 0 bases. Germline V CDR1 and CDR2: SNHLY, FYNNEI. The CDR3 region has the DNA TGTGCCAGCCGACCAGACTCAGGGGGCTCTAGCAATCAGCCCCAGCATTTT. Residues: CASRPDSGGSSNQPQHF.

The chain joins TRBV11-1 to TRBJ2-7, with D possibly called TRBD1 or TRBD2 (7 bases each). Germline V gene sequence: CDR1 SGHAT, CDR2 FQDESV (reference sequence). Trimming shortened V by 6 bases and J by 3 bases, and 36 bases separated the two germline ends. This CDR3 is 21 amino acids long. CDR3 in DNA: TGTGCCAGCAGATCGACGTGCGGGACAGCTCATCGGCGGGAGTCAATCTACGAGCAGTACTTC. Translating gives CASRSTCGTAHRRESIYEQYF. Combining the CDR3 with reference TRBV11-1 and TRBJ2-7 gives the whole variable domain EAEVAQSPRYKITEKSQAVAFWCDPISGHATLYWYRQILGQGPELLVQFQDESVVDDSQLPKDRFSAERLKGVDSTLKIQPAELGDSAMYLCASRSTCGTAHRRESIYEQYFGPGTRLTVT.

The chain links TRBV7-9 to TRBJ2-1, with 8 bases aligning to TRBD2. Germline CDR1 reads SEHNR; CDR2 reads FQNEAQ (reference sequence). This CDR3 region has 16 residues. Trimming cost V 8 bases and J 0 bases; bases outside gene matches: 9. The CDR3 loop is CASYWAGGGSYNEQFF. The CDR3 DNA is TGTGCCAGCTACTGGGCGGGAGGCGGCTCCTACAATGAGCAGTTCTTC. Using reference TRBV7-9 and TRBJ2-1 for the parts outside the CDR3, the full variable domain is DTGVSQNPRHKITKRGQNVTFRCDPISEHNRLYWYRQTLGQGPEFLTYFQNEAQLEKSRLLSDRFSAERPKGSFSTLEIQRTEQGDSAMYLCASYWAGGGSYNEQFFGPGTRLTVL.

This clonotype was counted once. A read error may explain this, as a much larger clone is one base away. The chain carries TRBV6-1 and TRBJ2-1, with TRBD2 matching over 7 bases. The CDR3 extends over 15 amino acids. Germline CDR1 reads MNHNS; CDR2 reads SASEGT. The J segment lost 6 bases and the V segment lost 1 base, leaving 6 bases of the junction unmatched. CDR3 protein: CASSEGVAGSNEQFF. CDR3 bases: TGTGCCAGCAGTGAAGGGGTAGCGGGCAGCAATGAGCAGTTCTTC.

This clonotype was recorded at least ten times. The genes are TRBV20-1 and TRBJ2-5; the match to TRBD2 covers 13 bases. With V trimmed by 6 bases and J by 1 base, 5 bases remained unmatched. In germline, CDR1 is DFQATT, CDR2 SNEGSKA (reference sequence). The CDR3 spans 15 residues. The CDR3 loop reads CSATTSGRPQETQYF. The CDR3 DNA follows: TGCAGTGCCACGACTAGCGGGAGGCCCCAAGAGACCCAGTACTTC.

This clonotype was detected a few times. V gene TRBV5-5 combines with J gene TRBJ2-3, with TRBD2 matching over 7 bases. The trim removed 1 base at V and 2 bases at J, leaving 4 bases unmatched. The CDR3 contains 15 residues. In germline, CDR1 is SGHKS, CDR2 YYEKEE (reference sequence). CDR3 amino acids: CASSLWEGPTDTQYF. CDR3 in DNA: TGTGCCAGCAGCTTGTGGGAGGGCCCCACAGATACGCAGTATTTT.

The gene calls are TRBV7-9 and TRBJ2-6; 7 bases are a match to TRBD2. The V gene end was trimmed by 6 bases and the J gene end by 1 base; junction bases not matched to a gene: 6. This CDR3 region has 16 residues. Germline values: CDR1 SEHNR, CDR2 FQNEAQ (reference sequence). CDR3 coding DNA: TGTGCCAGCAGATTCTCGGGGGGATCTGGGGCCAACGTCCTGACTTTC. It specifies CASRFSGGSGANVLTF.

This clonotype was seen a handful of times. The V and J genes are TRBV13 and TRBJ1-2; D gene unclear. CDR1 and CDR2 from the germline V gene are PRHDT and FYEKMQ (reference sequence). With 0 bases removed from V and 6 bases from J, the gap between germline ends came to 14 bases. This CDR3 comprises 15 residues. The CDR3 region has the DNA TGTGCCAGCAGCTTAGGGTCAGCCCAGTGGAATGGCTACACCTTC. It translates to CASSLGSAQWNGYTF. The variable domain in full, completed from reference TRBV13 and TRBJ1-2, reads AAGVIQSPRHLIKEKRETATLKCYPIPRHDTVYWYQQGPGQDPQFLISFYEKMQSDKGSIPDRFSAQQFSDYHSELNMSSLELGDSALYFCASSLGSAQWNGYTFGSGTRLTVV.

With regard to this clonotype: A much bigger clone sits one base away, suggesting this may be a read error. The chain carries TRBV10-3 and TRBJ2-7; D remains unclear. The germline V gene has CDR1 ENHRY and CDR2 SYGVKD. The CDR3 runs 14 residues. Trimming shortened V by 4 bases and J by 3 bases, and 13 bases separated the two germline ends. CDR3 protein: CAISGSRRHYEQYF. The DNA for the CDR3 is TGTGCCATCAGTGGGAGTAGACGTCACTACGAGCAGTACTTC.

In this sample, this clonotype turned up once. This may be a read error, as it is one base from a much larger clone. The rearrangement uses TRBV29-1 and TRBJ2-4; tentative D call: TRBD1 (5 bases). The DNA end favors TRBJ2-7, so the J call may be wrong. The CDR3 is 13 amino acids. Germline CDR1 reads SQVTM; CDR2 reads ANQGSEA. The CDR3 coding sequence is TGCAGCGTGGTTGGACACAGCTCCTACGAGCAGTACTTC. Its translation is CSVVGHSSYEQYF.

The sample holds a few counts of this clonotype. The rearrangement joins TRBV5-1 to TRBJ2-7, with 9 bases aligning to TRBD1. The V segment lost 4 bases and the J segment 2 bases; nucleotides outside the gene matches: 4. The CDR3 is 14 residues long. Germline values: CDR1 SGHRS, CDR2 YFSETQ. Here the CDR3 DNA reads TGCGCCAGCAGCACCTGGACAGGGGCCTACGAGCAGTACTTC. Translation gives CASSTWTGAYEQYF.

This clonotype was picked up a small number of times. The gene calls are TRBV20-1 and TRBJ2-1, with a tentative D call TRBD1 (7 bases). Trimming stripped 0 bases from V and 4 bases from J, with 13 bases between. CDR3 size: 15 residues. Germline values: CDR1 DFQATT, CDR2 SNEGSKA (reference sequence). The CDR3 region is CSARDGSGGYNEQFF. CDR3 DNA sequence: TGCAGTGCTAGAGATGGGTCAGGGGGGTACAATGAGCAGTTCTTC.

The chain is built from TRBV28 and TRBJ1-2, with a weak D call TRBD1 (6 bases). CDR1 is MDHEN, CDR2 SYDVKM, per germline. The CDR3 runs to 16 residues. The ends were cut back, 3 bases at V and 6 bases at J, with 20 bases in the middle. The CDR3 DNA reads TGTGCCAGCAGTTTGGGGGCCGGGTGGGAAGACAATGGCTACACCTTC. Protein product: CASSLGAGWEDNGYTF.

Only a few counts were recorded for this clonotype. The V and J genes are TRBV7-9 and TRBJ2-7; TRBD1 or TRBD2 may be the D gene (6 bases each). The germline V gene has CDR1 SEHNR and CDR2 FQNEAQ (reference sequence). Deletions cut 5 bases from V and 5 bases from J, with 22 bases between. The CDR3 spans 16 residues. The CDR3 is CASSPYDAPGADEQYF. As DNA, the CDR3 is TGTGCCAGCAGCCCTTATGACGCCCCGGGGGCGGACGAGCAGTACTTC.

CDR3 sequence (DNA): TGTGCCAGCAGCAGAGGACTCTTGAACACTGAAGCTTTCTTT. Translation: CASSRGLLNTEAFF. The rearrangement links TRBV6-2 or TRBV6-3 to TRBJ1-1, with unresolved D. Germline CDR1 reads MNHEY; CDR2 reads SVGEGT. This CDR3 comprises 14 residues. Deletions cut 6 bases from V and 0 bases from J, with 11 bases between.

This sequence joins TRBV10-3 and TRBJ2-1; D might be TRBD2 (5 bases). The CDR3 has 14 amino acids. CDR1 and CDR2 from the germline V gene are ENHRY and SYGVKD. V was pared by 3 bases and J by 8 bases, with 14 bases between. This chain's CDR3 is CAISDWGVPDEQFF. The CDR3 bases are TGTGCCATCAGTGATTGGGGAGTTCCGGATGAGCAGTTCTTC.

The rearrangement uses TRBV20-1 and TRBJ2-1; TRBD2 matches 10 bases. CDR3 length equals 17 residues. CDR1 DFQATT and CDR2 SNEGSKA come from the germline V gene (reference sequence). V lost 6 bases, J lost 4 bases, and 15 bases stayed unmatched. CDR3 loop: CSARSLRRTSGYNEQFF. As DNA, the CDR3 is TGCAGTGCCCGTTCCTTACGCAGGACTAGCGGATACAATGAGCAGTTCTTC.

The genes are TRBV29-1 and TRBJ1-1, with D possibly matching TRBD1 (5 bases). The CDR3 consists of 10 residues. Deletions cut 6 bases from V and 9 bases from J, with 11 bases between. CDR1 SQVTM and CDR2 ANQGSEA come from the germline V gene. The CDR3 region is CSVQDFKAFF. The CDR3, as DNA: TGCAGCGTACAGGATTTCAAAGCTTTCTTT. The full variable domain, rest sourced from reference TRBV29-1 and TRBJ1-1, is SAVISQKPSRDICQRGTSLTIQCQVDSQVTMMFWYRQQPGQSLTLIATANQGSEATYESGFVIDKFPISRPNLTFSTLTVSNMSPEDSSIYLCSVQDFKAFFGQGTRLTVV.

This clonotype was counted ten times or more. The chain links TRBV5-6 to TRBJ2-1, with TRBD1 as a possible D gene (5 bases). CDR3 size: 11 residues. Germline CDR1 and CDR2: SGHDT and YYEEEE. Trimming stripped 3 bases from V and 12 bases from J, with 10 bases between. Written as DNA, the CDR3 is TGTGCCAGCAGCTCCCGACAGACGCAGTTCTTC. It translates to CASSSRQTQFF.

There are a few counts of this clonotype. The rearrangement links TRBV20-1 to TRBJ2-7; TRBD1 or TRBD2 may be the D gene (5 bases each). This CDR3 is built from 15 residues. Trimming shortened V by 1 base and J by 2 bases, and 15 bases separated the two germline ends. Germline V lookup: CDR1 DFQATT, CDR2 SNEGSKA (reference sequence). The CDR3 protein is CSARGSPVGAYEQYF. In DNA form, the CDR3 reads TGCAGTGCTAGAGGTTCCCCCGTGGGGGCCTACGAGCAGTACTTC.

This clonotype was seen a few times. The chain joins TRBV12-3 or TRBV12-4 to TRBJ1-6, with D hard to call. Trimming left V 6 bases short and J 5 bases short, with 14 bases between. The CDR3 runs 15 residues. The CDR3 coding sequence is TGTGCCAGCAGCCCGGCGGCAGTCGATAATTCACCCCTCCACTTT. Amino acids: CASSPAAVDNSPLHF.

This clonotype was seen a few times. The V and J genes are TRBV4-3 and TRBJ2-1, with 10 bases that match TRBD1. J gave up 5 bases and V 3 bases, and 10 bases lay outside the gene matches. The CDR3 covers 17 residues. Germline V gives CDR1 LGHNA, CDR2 YSLEER. This CDR3 reads CASSQFNSGQGNNEQFF. CDR3 DNA sequence: TGCGCCAGCAGCCAGTTCAATTCGGGACAGGGGAACAATGAGCAGTTCTTC.

This clonotype was observed at least ten times. The V gene is TRBV5-1, the J gene TRBJ2-5; D gene uncertain. The CDR3 covers 12 residues. The V gene lost 5 bases and the J gene lost 5 bases, with 10 bases spanning the gap. Germline CDR1 and CDR2: SGHRS and YFSETQ. The CDR3 region has the DNA TGCGCCAGCAGAATGGATCGGGAGACCCAGTACTTC. Its protein is CASRMDRETQYF.